This T cell receptor (beta chain) is from a study of vaccination and CD4 T cells after COVID-19. Across the study: For each participant, vaccination comprised two doses of either the BNT162b2 or the mRNA-1273 vaccine. Post-COVID samples had a sampling time that fell a median approximately 93 days after diagnosis (range 35 to 161).

This clonotype occurred a few times. What it binds is not known. Treatment meaning: approximately nine-day PBMC culture with coronavirus spike peptide pools or control peptides (ViraFEST assay). PBMC cultures, at approximately 2 million cells per well, received roughly 10 IU/ml IL-2 and roughly 9.6 ug/ml peptide pools. Germline V gives CDR1 DFQATT, CDR2 SNEGSKA (reference sequence). CDR3 length: 12 residues. V lost 4 bases and J lost 12; bases outside the gene matches: 8. Oncomine TCR Beta short-read sequencing was applied to DNA from cultured CD4+ T cells. MiXCR, run by TCRdb on the PCR reads, gives a single entry per CDR3 protein. This sample has about 13,000 distinct CDR3 sequences; 40% to 55% occur once, and the top ten carry roughly 8%.

The genes are TRBV20-1 and TRBJ1-5; 8 bases fit TRBD1. This TCR was recovered from a human donor who had recovered from COVID-19. Here the sequenced sample was CD4+ T cells from blood, cultured in vitro, taken after SARS-CoV-2 vaccination. The CDR3: CSAMPPTGGQHF. Written as DNA, the CDR3 is TGCAGTGCTATGCCCCCCACAGGGGGCCAGCATTTT.